This T cell receptor (beta chain) was retrieved from a study of blood T cell repertoires in COVID-19. About the study: Both acute and convalescent COVID-19 samples were obtained from the United States, Italy and Spain. From T cells, B-cell-depleted T cells, or PBMCs came the material, which was cDNA or gDNA.

V lost 8 bases and J lost 4; bases outside the gene matches: 10. The CDR3 consists of 14 residues. CDR1 MNHEY and CDR2 SMNVEV come from the germline V gene (reference sequence). Measured with immunoSEQ multiplex PCR; TCRdb has only the in-frame clones, and not every one. The data contain approximately 35,000 clones, 70% to 90% of them singletons. The source material was peripheral blood. The genes are TRBV27 and TRBJ2-7, with 8 bases matching TRBD1. The clonotype comes from a woman in her seventies with active COVID-19. The DNA for the CDR3 is TGTGCCAGCTCTCGGACAGGGACTTTATACGAGCAGTACTTC. Amino acids: CASSRTGTLYEQYF.